Following are 22 T cell receptor beta chains from one sample sequenced in a study of blood T cell repertoires in COVID-19. Generated by immunoSEQ multiplex PCR, the TCRdb table keeps only in-frame clones and is missing some. The table lists about 140,000 clones, around 81% of them singletons. The sequencing input was peripheral blood. The receptors here all came from a human donor in a cohort sampled during active COVID-19.

The chain is built from TRBV19 and TRBJ2-2; 11 bases are shared with TRBD2. Germline-derived CDR1 and CDR2 are LNHDA and SQIVND (reference sequence). Germline trimming cut 6 bases from V and 3 bases from J; bases unmatched to any gene: 0. The CDR3 totals 14 residues. The CDR3 nucleotides are TGTGCCAGTAGGGGACTAGCGGACACCGGGGAGCTGTTTTTT. This encodes CASRGLADTGELFF. Supplemented by reference TRBV19 and TRBJ2-2, the full variable domain reads DGGITQSPKYLFRKEGQNVTLSCEQNLNHDAMYWYRQDPGQGLRLIYYSQIVNDFQKGDIAEGYSVSREKKESFPLTVTSAQKNPTAFYLCASRGLADTGELFFGEGSRLTVL.

The rearrangement uses TRBV5-5 and TRBJ2-2; 7 bases align to TRBD2. In germline, CDR1 is SGHKS, CDR2 YYEKEE (reference sequence). V lost 4 bases and J lost 3; bases outside the gene matches: 6. The CDR3 runs to 15 residues. CDR3 region: CASSEWGGDTGELFF. For the CDR3, the DNA is TGTGCCAGCAGCGAATGGGGAGGGGACACCGGGGAGCTGTTTTTT.

The chain couples TRBV29-1 to TRBJ2-3; 7 nucleotides line up with TRBD2. From germline, CDR1 is SQVTM and CDR2 ANQGSEA. With 5 bases clipped from V and 5 bases from J, the junction kept 10 bases outside the gene matches. This CDR3 comprises 14 residues. The CDR3 sequence is CSVTWGGYGDTQYF. As DNA, the CDR3 is TGCAGCGTTACGTGGGGGGGGTATGGAGATACGCAGTATTTT.

This rearrangement joins TRBV5-1 to TRBJ1-4; 8 bases are a match to TRBD1. The V and J ends lost 6 bases and 7 bases, in that order; junction bases with no gene match: 14. The CDR3 loop spans 16 amino acids. The germline CDR1 and CDR2 sequences are SGHRS and YFSETQ. The CDR3 sequence: CASTPQPQGAGEKLFF. CDR3 bases: TGCGCCAGCACCCCTCAACCCCAGGGGGCGGGTGAAAAACTGTTTTTT. Drawing the rest from reference TRBV5-1 and TRBJ1-4, the complete variable domain is KAGVTQTPRYLIKTRGQQVTLSCSPISGHRSVSWYQQTPGQGLQFLFEYFSETQRNKGNFPGRFSGRQFSNSRSEMNVSTLELGDSALYLCASTPQPQGAGEKLFFGSGTQLSVL.

The chain recombines TRBV9 with TRBJ2-7; tentative D call: TRBD2 (5 bases). From germline, CDR1 is SGDLS and CDR2 YYNGEE. CDR3 size: 15 residues. The V and J ends lost 3 bases and 3 bases respectively, with 16 bases between them. In DNA, the CDR3 is TGTGCCAGCAGCGAGTCAAGTGGGAGTTTCTACGAGCAGTACTTC. Amino acids: CASSESSGSFYEQYF.

There are a few counts of this clone. The chain couples TRBV2 to TRBJ2-1; possible D gene TRBD1, 5 bases. This CDR3 is 14 amino acids long. Germline V gene lookup returns CDR1 SNHLY and CDR2 FYNNEI. Between the trimmed V and J ends, which lost 10 bases and 0 bases, there was a span of 13 bases. The CDR3 protein is CATTEQVSYNEQFF. The DNA for the CDR3 is TGTGCCACCACGGAACAGGTCTCCTACAATGAGCAGTTCTTC.

J is TRBJ2-7 and V is TRBV5-1; D is undetermined. Trimming shortened V by 5 bases and J by 3 bases, and 12 bases separated the two germline ends. The CDR3 runs 13 residues. CDR1 and CDR2 from the germline V gene are SGHRS and YFSETQ. CDR3 loop: CASRLTPSYEQYF. CDR3 DNA sequence: TGCGCCAGCAGGCTGACACCGAGCTACGAGCAGTACTTC.

V usage is TRBV4-3 and J usage is TRBJ1-2; no clear D. Germline CDR1 is LGHNA and CDR2 is YSLEER. With 8 bases removed from V and 0 bases from J, the gap between germline ends came to 13 bases. The CDR3 has 14 amino acids. The CDR3 DNA reads as TGCGCCAGCGGGCGTTTGGGTGCTAACTATGGCTACACCTTC. Protein product: CASGRLGANYGYTF.

This sequence joins TRBV4-2 and TRBJ2-7; TRBD2 agrees at 7 bases. The CDR3 consists of 16 residues. The germline CDR1 and CDR2 sequences are LGHNA and YNFKEQ. V lost 4 bases and J lost 2; bases outside the gene matches: 11. CDR3: CASSRRWGGEPYEQYF. CDR3 nucleotide sequence: TGTGCCAGCAGCCGCCGTTGGGGGGGAGAACCCTACGAGCAGTACTTC.

The chain joins TRBV11-1 to TRBJ2-3; D is possibly TRBD2 (5 bases). V shed 1 base and J shed 6 bases, with 11 bases lying between them. Germline V lookup: CDR1 SGHAT, CDR2 FQDESV (reference sequence). The CDR3 runs 14 residues. DNA of the CDR3: TGTGCCAGCAGCTTAGGGCCTAGCTCGGATACGCAGTATTTT. It encodes CASSLGPSSDTQYF.

The V gene is TRBV27, the J gene TRBJ1-3; D not certain. V lost 7 bases to trimming and J lost 0 bases, with 13 bases between them. The V gene's germline CDR1 is MNHEY and CDR2 SMNVEV (reference sequence). The CDR3 covers 15 residues. The CDR3 protein is CASKLFFSSGNTIYF. In nucleotides, the CDR3 is TGTGCCAGCAAGCTTTTTTTTAGCTCTGGAAACACCATATATTTT.

The chain links TRBV19 to TRBJ2-1; D is possibly TRBD2 (6 bases). Trimming removed 4 bases from V and 9 bases from J, with 16 bases in between. There are 14 residues in the CDR3. Per the germline V gene, CDR1 is LNHDA and CDR2 is SQIVND (reference sequence). The CDR3 DNA sequence: TGTGCCAGTAGTACGCGGTGGCAGGGAGGTGAGCAGTTCTTC. This encodes CASSTRWQGGEQFF. The whole variable domain, filled in from reference TRBV19 and TRBJ2-1, reads DGGITQSPKYLFRKEGQNVTLSCEQNLNHDAMYWYRQDPGQGLRLIYYSQIVNDFQKGDIAEGYSVSREKKESFPLTVTSAQKNPTAFYLCASSTRWQGGEQFFGPGTRLTVL.

This chain uses TRBV9 with TRBJ2-1; D might be TRBD2 (7 bases). The CDR3 runs to 14 residues. V lost 0 bases and J 9 bases, leaving 13 bases between the germline ends. CDR1 and CDR2 from the germline V gene are SGDLS and YYNGEE. CDR3 nucleotide sequence: TGTGCCAGCAGCGTAGAGTTCGGGGGGCGTGAGCAGTTCTTC. Encoded protein: CASSVEFGGREQFF.

The rearrangement joins TRBV7-3 to TRBJ2-5; possible D gene TRBD1, 6 bases. V gave up 1 base and J gave up 3 bases, with 6 bases separating them. Germline V gene sequence: CDR1 SGHTA, CDR2 FQGTGA. This CDR3 is 13 amino acids long. The CDR3 spells CASSLNREETQYF. As DNA, the CDR3 is TGTGCCAGCAGCTTAAACAGGGAAGAGACCCAGTACTTC.

V usage is TRBV5-6 and J usage is TRBJ2-7, with TRBD2 identical over 7 bases. CDR3 length: 19 residues. Trimming removed 7 bases from V and 0 bases from J; junction bases left unmatched: 22. Germline V gene lookup returns CDR1 SGHDT and CDR2 YYEEEE. The CDR3: CASRMGYAGVFFSSYEQYF. CDR3 nucleotides: TGTGCCAGCCGTATGGGATACGCGGGGGTCTTTTTTAGCTCCTACGAGCAGTACTTC.

This sequence joins TRBV9 and TRBJ2-1; D not certain. Germline loops: CDR1 SGDLS, CDR2 YYNGEE. V was shortened by 3 bases and J by 0 bases, with 10 bases between the two germline ends. The CDR3 loop spans 15 amino acids. CDR3 sequence reads: CASSGSLNSYNEQFF. Written as DNA, the CDR3 is TGTGCCAGCAGCGGTTCGCTAAACTCCTACAATGAGCAGTTCTTC.

The chain recombines TRBV2 with TRBJ2-1, with 8 bases lining up with TRBD2. The ends lost 6 bases at V and 3 bases at J; junction bases unmatched: 4. Germline CDR1 is SNHLY and CDR2 is FYNNEI. The CDR3 is 14 residues long. CDR3 in amino acids: CASRTSELYNEQFF. The CDR3 bases are TGTGCCAGCAGGACTAGCGAACTCTACAATGAGCAGTTCTTC.

A single count supports this clone. The V call is TRBV9, the J call TRBJ2-7, with 11 positions matching TRBD2. The ends lost 3 bases at V and 4 bases at J; junction bases unmatched: 6. From germline, CDR1 is SGDLS and CDR2 YYNGEE. This CDR3 spans 15 amino acids. CDR3 in DNA: TGTGCCAGCAGCGAGGGTCTAGCGGGAGGTTACGAGCAGTACTTC. Translated: CASSEGLAGGYEQYF.

The chain recombines TRBV2 with TRBJ1-6; TRBD1 aligns across 7 bases. Germline V lookup: CDR1 SNHLY, CDR2 FYNNEI. This CDR3 comprises 16 residues. The junction had 16 bases not matched to a gene; V was cut back by 7 bases and J by 10 bases. CDR3 region: CASNINRGGEGSPLHF. The CDR3 coding sequence is TGTGCCAGCAATATAAACAGGGGAGGTGAAGGATCACCCCTCCACTTT.

This rearrangement joins TRBV19 to TRBJ2-1; TRBD2 aligns across 12 bases. CDR3 length: 16 amino acids. V was clipped by 4 bases and J by 0 bases; unmatched bases: 1. CDR1 LNHDA and CDR2 SQIVND come from the germline V gene (reference sequence). CDR3 nucleotide sequence: TGTGCCAGTAGTAAGACTAGCGGGAGCTCCTACAATGAGCAGTTCTTC. Amino acid sequence: CASSKTSGSSYNEQFF.

This clone was recorded only once. The chain uses TRBV4-3 and TRBJ1-2; D gene ambiguous. There are 14 residues in the CDR3. The germline V and J ends were trimmed by 1 base and 2 bases, with 8 bases remaining between them. In germline, CDR1 is LGHNA, CDR2 YSLEER. CDR3 residues: CASSQARQNYGYTF. The CDR3 DNA follows: TGCGCCAGCAGCCAAGCCCGTCAGAACTATGGCTACACCTTC.

CDR3 region: CASSPHLKFGQGAREAFF. As DNA, the CDR3 is TGTGCCAGCAGTCCCCATTTGAAGTTTGGACAGGGGGCTCGTGAAGCTTTCTTT. J is TRBJ1-1 and V is TRBV27; 11 bases align to TRBD1. V trimming: 5 bases; J trimming: 7 bases; junction bases outside the gene matches: 18. Per the germline V gene, CDR1 is MNHEY and CDR2 is SMNVEV (reference sequence). This CDR3 spans 18 amino acids.